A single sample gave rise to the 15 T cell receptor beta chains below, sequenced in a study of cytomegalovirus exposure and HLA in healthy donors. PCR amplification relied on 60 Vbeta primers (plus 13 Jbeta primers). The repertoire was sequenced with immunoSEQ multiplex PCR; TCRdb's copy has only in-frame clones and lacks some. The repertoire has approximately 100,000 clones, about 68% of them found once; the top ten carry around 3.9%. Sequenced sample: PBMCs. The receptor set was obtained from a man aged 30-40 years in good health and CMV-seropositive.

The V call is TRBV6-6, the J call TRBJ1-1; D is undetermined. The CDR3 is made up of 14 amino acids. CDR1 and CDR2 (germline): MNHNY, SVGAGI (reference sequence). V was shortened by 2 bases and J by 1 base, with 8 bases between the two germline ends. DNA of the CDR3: TGTGCCAGCAGTTACAGTAACGGGAACACTGAAGCTTTCTTT. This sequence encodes CASSYSNGNTEAFF.

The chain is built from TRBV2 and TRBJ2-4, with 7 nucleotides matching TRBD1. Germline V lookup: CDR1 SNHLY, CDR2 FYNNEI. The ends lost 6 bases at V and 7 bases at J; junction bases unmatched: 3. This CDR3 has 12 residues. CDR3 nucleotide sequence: TGTGCCAGCAGGGGGACAGACAACATTCAGTACTTC. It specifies CASRGTDNIQYF.

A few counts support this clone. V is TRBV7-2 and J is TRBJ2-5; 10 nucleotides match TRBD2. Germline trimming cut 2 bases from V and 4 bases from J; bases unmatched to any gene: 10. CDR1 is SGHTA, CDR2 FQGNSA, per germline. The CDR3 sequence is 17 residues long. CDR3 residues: CASSLLASGGLRETQYF. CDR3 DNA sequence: TGTGCCAGCAGCTTATTGGCTAGCGGGGGTCTGAGAGAGACCCAGTACTTC.

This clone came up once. The CDR3 nucleotides read TGTGCCAGCAGCCCGCGGGGGGCTCTGAACACCGGGGAGCTGTTTTTT. Protein sequence: CASSPRGALNTGELFF. The chain employs TRBV11-2 and TRBJ2-2, with 8 bases aligning to TRBD2. Germline-derived CDR1 and CDR2 are SGHAT and FQNNGV. The CDR3 totals 16 residues. Trimming cost V 5 bases and J 1 base; bases outside gene matches: 6.

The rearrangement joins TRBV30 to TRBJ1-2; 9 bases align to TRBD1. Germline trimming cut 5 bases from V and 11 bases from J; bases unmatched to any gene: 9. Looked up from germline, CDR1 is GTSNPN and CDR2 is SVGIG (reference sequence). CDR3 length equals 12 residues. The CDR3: CAWSGTGFGYTF. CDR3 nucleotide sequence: TGTGCCTGGTCCGGGACAGGGTTCGGGTACACCTTC.

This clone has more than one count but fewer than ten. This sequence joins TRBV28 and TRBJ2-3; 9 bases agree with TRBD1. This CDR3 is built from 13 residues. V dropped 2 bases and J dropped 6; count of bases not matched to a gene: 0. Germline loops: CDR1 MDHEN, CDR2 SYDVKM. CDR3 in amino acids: CASSLDRGDTQYF. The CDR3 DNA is TGTGCCAGCAGTTTAGACAGGGGGGATACGCAGTATTTT.

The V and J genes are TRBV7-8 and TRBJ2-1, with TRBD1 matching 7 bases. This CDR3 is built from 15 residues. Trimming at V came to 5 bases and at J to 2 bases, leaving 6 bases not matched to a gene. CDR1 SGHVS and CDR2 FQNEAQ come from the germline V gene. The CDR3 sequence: CASSPETGTYNEQFF. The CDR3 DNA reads TGTGCCAGCAGCCCCGAGACAGGGACCTACAATGAGCAGTTCTTC.

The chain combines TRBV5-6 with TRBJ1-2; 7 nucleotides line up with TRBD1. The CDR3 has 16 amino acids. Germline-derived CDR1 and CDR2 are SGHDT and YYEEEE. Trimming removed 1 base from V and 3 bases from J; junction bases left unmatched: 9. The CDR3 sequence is CASSLNYRGWDYGYTF. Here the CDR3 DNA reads TGTGCCAGCAGCTTGAATTACAGGGGTTGGGACTATGGCTACACCTTC.

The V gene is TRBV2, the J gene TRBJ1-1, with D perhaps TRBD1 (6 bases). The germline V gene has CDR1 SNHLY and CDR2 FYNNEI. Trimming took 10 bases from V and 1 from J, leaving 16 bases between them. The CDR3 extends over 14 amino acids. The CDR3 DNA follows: TGTGCCAACACAGGGATGAACGCGAACACTGAAGCTTTCTTT. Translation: CANTGMNANTEAFF.

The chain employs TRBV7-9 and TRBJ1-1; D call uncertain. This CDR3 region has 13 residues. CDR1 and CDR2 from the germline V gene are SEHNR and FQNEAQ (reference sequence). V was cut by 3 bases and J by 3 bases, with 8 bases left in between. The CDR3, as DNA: TGTGCCAGCAGCTTCAGCGACGACACTGAAGCTTTCTTT. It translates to CASSFSDDTEAFF.

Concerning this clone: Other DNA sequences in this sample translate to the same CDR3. Here the CDR3 DNA reads TGTGCCAGCTCACCACGCGAATTCAGGGGAGGGAATCAGCCCCAGCATTTT. It encodes CASSPREFRGGNQPQHF. This chain connects TRBV18 to TRBJ1-5; possibly TRBD1 for D (6 bases). V lost 1 base to trimming and J lost 4 bases, with 17 bases between them. The CDR3 is made up of 17 amino acids. CDR1 and CDR2 (germline): KGHSH, LQKENI.

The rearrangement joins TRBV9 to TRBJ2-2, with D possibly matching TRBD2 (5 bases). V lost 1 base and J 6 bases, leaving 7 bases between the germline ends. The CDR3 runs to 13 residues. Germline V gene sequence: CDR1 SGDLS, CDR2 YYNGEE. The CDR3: CASSVFGAGELFF. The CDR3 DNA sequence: TGTGCCAGCAGCGTATTCGGGGCCGGGGAGCTGTTTTTT.

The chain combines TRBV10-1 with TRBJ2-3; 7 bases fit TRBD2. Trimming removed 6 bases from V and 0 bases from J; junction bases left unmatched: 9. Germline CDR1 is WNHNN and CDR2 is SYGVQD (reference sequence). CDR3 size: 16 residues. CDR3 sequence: CASSGTRGESTDTQYF. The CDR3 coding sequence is TGCGCCAGCAGCGGAACCCGGGGGGAAAGCACAGATACGCAGTATTTT.

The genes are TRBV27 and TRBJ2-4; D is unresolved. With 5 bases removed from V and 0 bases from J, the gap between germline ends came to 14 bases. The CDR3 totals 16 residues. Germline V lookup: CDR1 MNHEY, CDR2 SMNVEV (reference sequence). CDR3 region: CASSPWRSEAKNIQYF. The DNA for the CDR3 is TGTGCCAGCAGTCCCTGGAGAAGTGAAGCCAAAAACATTCAGTACTTC.

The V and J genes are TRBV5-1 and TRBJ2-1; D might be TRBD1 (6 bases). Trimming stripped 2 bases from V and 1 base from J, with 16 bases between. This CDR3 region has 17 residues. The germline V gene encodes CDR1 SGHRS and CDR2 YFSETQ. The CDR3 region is CASSFSPSTGSYNEQFF. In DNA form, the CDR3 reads TGCGCCAGCAGCTTTTCTCCCAGCACAGGGTCCTACAATGAGCAGTTCTTC.